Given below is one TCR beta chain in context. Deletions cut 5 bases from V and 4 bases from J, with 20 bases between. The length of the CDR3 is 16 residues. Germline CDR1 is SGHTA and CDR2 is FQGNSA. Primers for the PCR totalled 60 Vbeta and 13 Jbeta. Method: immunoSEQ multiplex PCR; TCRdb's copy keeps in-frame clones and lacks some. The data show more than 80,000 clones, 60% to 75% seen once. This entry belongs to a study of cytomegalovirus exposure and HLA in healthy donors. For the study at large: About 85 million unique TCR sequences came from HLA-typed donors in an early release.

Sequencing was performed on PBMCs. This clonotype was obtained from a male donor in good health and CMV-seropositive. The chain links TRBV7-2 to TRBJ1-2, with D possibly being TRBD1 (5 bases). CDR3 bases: TGTGCCAGCAGCCCCCGGGGTGTCCGGGGGGGCTATGGCTACACCTTC. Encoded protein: CASSPRGVRGGYGYTF.